Each of the 28 T cell receptor beta chains below was sequenced from the same sample in a study of blood T cell repertoires in COVID-19. Using immunoSEQ multiplex PCR, the repertoire was profiled, and TCRdb retains in-frame clones only, with some absent. The table has a few hundred thousand clones, approximately 86% seen once. Sequencing was carried out using peripheral blood. These receptors were obtained from a woman in her 70s with COVID-19, enrolled during active disease.

The V call is TRBV5-4, the J call TRBJ2-7; the match to TRBD2 covers 10 bases. Germline CDR1 SGHNT, CDR2 YYREEE (reference sequence). The CDR3 sequence is 16 residues long. V lost 4 bases to trimming and J lost 12 bases; unmatched junction nucleotides: 19. In DNA, the CDR3 is TGTGCCAGCAGCCAGGATTATAGCGGGGGGAACCACCCGCCGTACTTC. Encoded protein: CASSQDYSGGNHPPYF.

J is TRBJ1-1 and V is TRBV10-3, with TRBD1 as a possible D gene (6 bases). V lost 4 bases, J lost 3 bases, and 15 bases lay in between. Germline loops: CDR1 ENHRY, CDR2 SYGVKD. The CDR3 loop spans 15 amino acids. The CDR3 DNA reads TGTGCCATCAGTGGTGGGGGGGGCTCATACACTGAAGCTTTCTTT. Amino acids: CAISGGGGSYTEAFF.

This chain joins TRBV14 and TRBJ1-1; no firm D call. V was pared by 1 base and J by 5 bases, with 8 bases between. The germline gives CDR1 SGHDN, CDR2 FVKESK. CDR3 length: 13 residues. This chain's CDR3 is CASSQVGLTEAFF. The CDR3 nucleotides are TGTGCCAGCAGCCAAGTCGGGTTAACTGAAGCTTTCTTT.

This rearrangement joins TRBV15 to TRBJ1-6; D is unclear. V was trimmed by 5 bases and J by 10 bases, leaving 18 bases between them. Germline-derived CDR1 and CDR2 are LNHNV and YYDKDF (reference sequence). The length of the CDR3 is 15 residues. The CDR3 coding sequence is TGTGCCACCAGCCCAACCAGATCCCTCTGGTCACCCCTCCACTTT. Its protein is CATSPTRSLWSPLHF.

This rearrangement joins TRBV18 to TRBJ1-2; 8 nucleotides align to TRBD1. This CDR3 region has 15 residues. Losses at the gene ends were 3 bases for V and 5 bases for J; bases not matched to a gene: 8. Per germline, CDR1 KGHSH and CDR2 LQKENI. The CDR3 region is CASSPARTGYYGYTF. CDR3 nucleotides: TGTGCCAGCTCACCCGCCAGGACAGGGTATTATGGCTACACCTTC.

This clone has just a few counts. This chain uses TRBV20-1 with TRBJ1-2; D not resolved. Trimming left V 1 base short and J 7 bases short, with 7 bases between. The CDR3 contains 11 residues. The germline V gene has CDR1 DFQATT and CDR2 SNEGSKA (reference sequence). CDR3 sequence: CSARVVSGYTF. In nucleotides, the CDR3 is TGCAGTGCTAGAGTCGTGTCTGGCTACACCTTC.

The genes are TRBV2 and TRBJ1-4; no firm D call. Germline V gene sequence: CDR1 SNHLY, CDR2 FYNNEI. V lost 8 bases to trimming and J lost 4 bases, with 8 bases between them. This CDR3 comprises 12 residues. This CDR3 reads CASHRHNEKLFF. For the CDR3, the DNA is TGTGCCAGCCACCGACATAATGAAAAACTGTTTTTT.

The chain combines TRBV6-7 with TRBJ1-2; 9 bases align to TRBD1. TRBV6-7 is an ORF; its function is uncertain. The CDR3 totals 13 residues. Trimming removed 6 bases from V and 6 bases from J; junction bases left unmatched: 5. CDR3 protein: CASRDRGRDGYTF. The DNA for the CDR3 is TGTGCCAGCAGGGACAGGGGTCGGGATGGCTACACCTTC.

This chain links TRBV18 with TRBJ1-2; 9 nucleotides align to TRBD1. Germline V gene data show CDR1 as KGHSH and CDR2 as LQKENI. The trim removed 3 bases at V and 6 bases at J, leaving 11 bases unmatched. This CDR3 has 16 residues. CDR3: CASSPSPGQGSDGYTF. CDR3 nucleotides: TGTGCCAGCTCACCGTCCCCTGGACAGGGGAGTGATGGCTACACCTTC.

With regard to this clone: The junction shows a germline mismatch at one end, possibly a read error. V is TRBV3-1 (or the pseudogene TRBV3-2) and J is TRBJ2-7; 7 bases are shared with TRBD1. From germline, CDR1 is LGHDT and CDR2 YNNKEL (reference sequence). The CDR3 covers 12 residues. The CDR3 loop reads CASSQDGGQGVF. In nucleotides, the CDR3 is TGTGCCAGCAGCCAAGATGGAGGCCAGGGGGTCTTC.

The chain combines TRBV5-6 with TRBJ1-5; 8 bases are shared with TRBD1. V gave up 0 bases and J gave up 0 bases; unmatched junction bases: 11. In germline, CDR1 is SGHDT, CDR2 YYEEEE. This CDR3 has 19 amino acids. This CDR3 is CASSLAGQAIHYSNQPQHF. As DNA, the CDR3 is TGTGCCAGCAGCTTGGCGGGACAGGCCATACACTATAGCAATCAGCCCCAGCATTTT. The full variable domain, rest sourced from reference TRBV5-6 and TRBJ1-5, is DAGVTQSPTHLIKTRGQQVTLRCSPKSGHDTVSWYQQALGQGPQFIFQYYEEEERQRGNFPDRFSGHQFPNYSSELNVNALLLGDSALYLCASSLAGQAIHYSNQPQHFGDGTRLSIL.

This clone appeared once. The genes are TRBV27 and TRBJ2-1; D is perhaps TRBD1 (5 bases). Trimming took off 5 bases at V and 6 bases at J, with 14 bases between the two ends. The V gene's germline CDR1 is MNHEY and CDR2 SMNVEV (reference sequence). The CDR3 loop spans 14 amino acids. CDR3 residues: CASSPSQGGNEQFF. CDR3 bases: TGTGCCAGCAGTCCAAGCCAGGGTGGCAATGAGCAGTTCTTC.

This clone came up a few times. V is TRBV7-9 and J is TRBJ1-2; D is unclear. Germline-derived CDR1 and CDR2 are SEHNR and FQNEAQ (reference sequence). The CDR3 covers 13 residues. Trimming left V 5 bases short and J 6 bases short, with 13 bases between. The CDR3 DNA is TGTGCCAGCAGCCCCCATGGGAGGGATGGCTACACCTTC. Translation: CASSPHGRDGYTF.

The rearrangement joins TRBV19 to TRBJ1-1; 7 positions agree with TRBD1. V lost 5 bases, J lost 3 bases, and 6 bases stayed unmatched. Germline V gene sequence: CDR1 LNHDA, CDR2 SQIVND (reference sequence). The CDR3 is made up of 14 amino acids. Written as DNA, the CDR3 is TGTGCCAGTAGTGGGACAGAGCTTTACACTGAAGCTTTCTTT. Protein sequence: CASSGTELYTEAFF.

This clone occurred a few times. The chain links TRBV5-4 to TRBJ1-1; D may be TRBD1 (5 bases). Deletions cut 5 bases from V and 5 bases from J, with 13 bases between. CDR3 length: 13 amino acids. CDR1 and CDR2 (germline): SGHNT, YYREEE (reference sequence). In nucleotides, the CDR3 is TGTGCCAGCAGGGGGCAATGGGGAACTGAAGCTTTCTTT. Encoded protein: CASRGQWGTEAFF.

The J gene is TRBJ2-1, the V gene TRBV19; D perhaps matches TRBD2 (5 bases). V lost 5 bases and J lost 4, with 15 bases in between. The CDR3 length is 15 residues. In germline, CDR1 is LNHDA, CDR2 SQIVND (reference sequence). In nucleotides, the CDR3 is TGTGCCAGTAGTTTCGACCGGGATAAGTACAATGAGCAGTTCTTC. Its protein is CASSFDRDKYNEQFF.

CDR3 region: CASSSDRVSPLHF. CDR3 nucleotide sequence: TGTGCCAGCAGCTCCGACAGGGTTTCACCCCTCCACTTT. V usage is TRBV7-2 and J usage is TRBJ1-6; 7 nucleotides align to TRBD1. The CDR3 has 13 residues. Germline loops: CDR1 SGHTA, CDR2 FQGNSA. The V segment lost 4 bases and the J segment 9 bases; nucleotides outside the gene matches: 3.

Details on this clone: The same CDR3 also results from other DNA sequences found in this sample. The chain recombines TRBV18 with TRBJ1-1; D perhaps matches TRBD1 (5 bases). Trimming removed 6 bases at V and 3 bases at J, with 11 bases between. CDR1 KGHSH and CDR2 LQKENI come from the germline V gene. The CDR3 is made up of 13 amino acids. The CDR3 DNA sequence: TGTGCCAGCTCCCCTAAAGGGGACACTGAAGCTTTCTTT. Translation: CASSPKGDTEAFF. The full variable domain, completed using reference TRBV18 and TRBJ1-1, is NAGVMQNPRHLVRRRGQEARLRCSPMKGHSHVYWYRQLPEEGLKFMVYLQKENIIDESGMPKERFSAEFPKEGPSILRIQQVVRGDSAAYFCASSPKGDTEAFFGQGTRLTVV.

The chain links TRBV5-6 to TRBJ1-6, with unresolved D. This CDR3 spans 17 amino acids. Per germline, CDR1 SGHDT and CDR2 YYEEEE. Deletions cut 4 bases from V and 0 bases from J, with 14 bases between. CDR3 residues: CASSGAPVFSYNSPLHF. In nucleotides, the CDR3 is TGTGCCAGCAGCGGTGCCCCAGTTTTCTCCTATAATTCACCCCTCCACTTT.

A remark on this clone: Other DNA sequences from this sample encode an identical CDR3 as well. The chain recombines TRBV6-5 with TRBJ2-1; a possible D gene is TRBD1 (5 bases). The CDR3 spans 14 residues. With 5 bases removed from V and 10 bases from J, the gap between germline ends came to 18 bases. Germline V lookup: CDR1 MNHEY, CDR2 SVGAGI. The CDR3 reads CASSTRSQGEEQFF. DNA of the CDR3: TGTGCCAGCAGTACCCGTAGCCAAGGGGAAGAGCAGTTCTTC.

As for this clone: Other DNA sequences in the same sample also yield this CDR3. The V and J genes are TRBV24-1 and TRBJ2-1; 9 positions agree with TRBD2. The CDR3 runs 16 residues. V lost 3 bases, J lost 1 base, and 3 bases stayed unmatched. In germline, CDR1 is KGHDR, CDR2 SFDVKD. CDR3 nucleotides: TGTGCCACCAGTGATCCCAGCGGGGGGTCCTACAATGAGCAGTTCTTC. Its translation: CATSDPSGGSYNEQFF.

This chain links TRBV2 with TRBJ1-2, with a possible D match to TRBD1 (5 bases). The CDR3 spans 14 residues. Germline V gene sequence: CDR1 SNHLY, CDR2 FYNNEI. Trimming removed 5 bases from V and 5 bases from J, with 15 bases in between. CDR3 coding DNA: TGTGCCAGCAGTATCCCGCAGGGAAGTTATGGCTACACCTTC. Amino acid sequence: CASSIPQGSYGYTF.

The chain carries TRBV7-2 and TRBJ1-3; D gene unclear. V was trimmed by 6 bases and J by 2 bases, leaving 14 bases between them. This CDR3 spans 15 amino acids. Germline-derived CDR1 and CDR2 are SGHTA and FQGNSA. CDR3 protein: CASSSSAGTGNTIYF. The DNA of the CDR3 is TGTGCCAGCAGTTCCTCGGCAGGAACTGGAAACACCATATATTTT.

This clone was detected only once. CDR3 DNA sequence: TGTGCCAGCAGCCCATACAGGGGATATAATTCACCCCTCCACTTT. Its protein product is CASSPYRGYNSPLHF. This sequence joins TRBV5-8 and TRBJ1-6; 7 bases are shared with TRBD1. Looked up from germline, CDR1 is SGHTS and CDR2 is YDEGEE. This CDR3 region has 15 residues. V dropped 4 bases and J dropped 4; count of bases not matched to a gene: 5.

This clone came up once. The chain is built from TRBV6-5 and TRBJ2-7, with 8 bases aligning to TRBD2. Germline CDR1 is MNHEY and CDR2 is SVGAGI. The trim removed 4 bases at V and 4 bases at J, leaving 3 bases unmatched. The CDR3 extends over 13 amino acids. The CDR3 sequence: CASSSPGGYEQYF. As DNA, the CDR3 is TGTGCCAGCAGTTCCCCGGGGGGGTACGAGCAGTACTTC.

V is TRBV10-3 and J is TRBJ2-5; D uncertain. CDR3 length: 13 amino acids. Trimming left V 0 bases short and J 7 bases short, with 9 bases between. CDR1 and CDR2 (germline): ENHRY, SYGVKD. The CDR3 sequence is CAISESYSGTQYF. As DNA, the CDR3 is TGTGCCATCAGTGAGTCGTACTCGGGGACCCAGTACTTC.

The chain links TRBV18 to TRBJ1-3; TRBD1 is a possible D gene (6 bases). The V end was cut by 6 bases, the J end by 0 bases, with 9 bases between. The CDR3 is 14 residues long. Germline CDR1 is KGHSH and CDR2 is LQKENI. The CDR3 reads CASSRTVSGNTIYF. In nucleotides, the CDR3 is TGTGCCAGCTCTCGGACAGTCTCTGGAAACACCATATATTTT.

The chain joins TRBV5-4 to TRBJ1-1; 11 bases line up with TRBD1. Germline V CDR1 and CDR2: SGHNT, YYREEE (reference sequence). CDR3 length: 17 amino acids. V shed 3 bases and J 5 bases; nucleotides not matched to a gene: 12. The DNA for the CDR3 is TGTGCCAGCAGCTCAGGATCGGGACAGGGGGTCAGGACTGAAGCTTTCTTT. It is translated as CASSSGSGQGVRTEAFF.